The 31 T cell receptor beta chains presented below share a single source sample, sequenced in a study of tumor-infiltrating lymphocytes in localized non-small cell lung cancer. Sequencing used immunoSEQ multiplex PCR; TCRdb keeps in-frame clones, though not all of them. The sample has just under 30,000 clones; 70% to 90% are singletons. The sequenced material came from lung tumor tissue. The receptors originated from a human donor with non-small cell lung cancer.

This clone has just a few counts. The CDR3: CASSVGLLAHEQFF. The CDR3 DNA sequence: TGTGCCAGCAGCGTGGGGCTACTAGCCCATGAGCAGTTCTTC. The V call is TRBV9, the J call TRBJ2-1; a possible D gene is TRBD2 (6 bases). Germline loops: CDR1 SGDLS, CDR2 YYNGEE. Trimming took off 2 bases at V and 8 bases at J, with 14 bases between the two ends. The CDR3 sequence is 14 residues long.

V and J are TRBV7-2 and TRBJ1-2; tentatively, D is TRBD1 (5 bases). This CDR3 contains 13 residues. The V and J ends lost 5 bases and 2 bases respectively, with 9 bases between them. CDR1 and CDR2 from the germline V gene are SGHTA and FQGNSA. CDR3 sequence reads: CASSIGGNYGYTF. CDR3 DNA sequence: TGTGCCAGCAGCATCGGGGGGAACTATGGCTACACCTTC.

The chain carries TRBV5-1 and TRBJ1-2; D gene unclear. Trimming took off 4 bases at V and 4 bases at J, with 11 bases between the two ends. CDR3 size: 13 residues. Germline V gene data show CDR1 as SGHRS and CDR2 as YFSETQ. The CDR3 DNA follows: TGCGCCAGCAGCCCCCAGGAGACCTATGGCTACACCTTC. It is translated as CASSPQETYGYTF.

The V call is TRBV11-2, the J call TRBJ1-4; D unclear. This CDR3 is 12 amino acids long. V lost 5 bases and J lost 8, with 9 bases in between. Germline values: CDR1 SGHAT, CDR2 FQNNGV. CDR3 sequence: CASSKIEEKLFF. CDR3 sequence (DNA): TGTGCCAGCAGCAAGATTGAGGAAAAACTGTTTTTT. The whole variable domain, remainder taken from reference TRBV11-2 and TRBJ1-4, is EAGVAQSPRYKIIEKRQSVAFWCNPISGHATLYWYQQILGQGPKLLIQFQNNGVVDDSQLPKDRFSAERLKGVDSTLKIQPAKLEDSAVYLCASSKIEEKLFFGSGTQLSVL.

The rearrangement uses TRBV18 and TRBJ2-1; tentative D call: TRBD2 (7 bases). CDR1 KGHSH and CDR2 LQKENI come from the germline V gene. The CDR3 has 15 amino acids. Trimming cost V 4 bases and J 4 bases, with 14 bases left between them. This CDR3 is CASSLRGAQYNEQFF. The CDR3 nucleotides are TGTGCCAGCTCACTTCGGGGGGCCCAATACAATGAGCAGTTCTTC. Full variable domain (missing parts from reference TRBV18 and TRBJ2-1): NAGVMQNPRHLVRRRGQEARLRCSPMKGHSHVYWYRQLPEEGLKFMVYLQKENIIDESGMPKERFSAEFPKEGPSILRIQQVVRGDSAAYFCASSLRGAQYNEQFFGPGTRLTVL.

This clone was counted once. This sequence joins TRBV5-1 and TRBJ1-3, with 7 bases identical to TRBD1. V lost 4 bases to trimming and J lost 0 bases; unmatched junction nucleotides: 7. The CDR3 loop spans 16 amino acids. Germline values: CDR1 SGHRS, CDR2 YFSETQ. CDR3 residues: CASSPRDRSSGNTIYF. CDR3 DNA sequence: TGCGCCAGCAGCCCGAGGGACAGAAGCTCTGGAAACACCATATATTTT.

This clone was recorded only once. This chain joins TRBV5-1 and TRBJ2-5, with D perhaps TRBD2 (5 bases). The V gene's germline CDR1 is SGHRS and CDR2 YFSETQ. This CDR3 is built from 14 residues. V gave up 3 bases and J gave up 5 bases, with 14 bases separating them. The CDR3 DNA follows: TGCGCCAGCAGCTACGGGAAATATTGGGAGACCCAGTACTTC. It encodes CASSYGKYWETQYF.

J is TRBJ2-3 and V is TRBV18; 10 bases line up with TRBD1. The junction had 7 bases not matched to a gene; V was cut back by 3 bases and J by 4 bases. CDR1 is KGHSH and CDR2 is LQKENI in the germline V gene. This CDR3 comprises 16 residues. CDR3 sequence (DNA): TGTGCCAGCTCACCGCGGGACAGGGGCGTCGCAGATACGCAGTATTTT. Encoded protein: CASSPRDRGVADTQYF.

Here the CDR3 reads CASSQRVNNSPLHF. The CDR3 nucleotides are TGTGCCAGCAGCCAAAGGGTAAATAATTCACCCCTCCACTTT. The chain carries TRBV5-4 and TRBJ1-6; D unclear. The V end was cut by 4 bases, the J end by 5 bases, with 10 bases between. The germline V gene has CDR1 SGHNT and CDR2 YYREEE (reference sequence). CDR3 size: 14 residues. The whole variable domain, remainder taken from reference TRBV5-4 and TRBJ1-6, is ETGVTQSPTHLIKTRGQQVTLRCSSQSGHNTVSWYQQALGQGPQFIFQYYREEENGRGNFPPRFSGLQFPNYSSELNVNALELDDSALYLCASSQRVNNSPLHFGNGTRLTVT.

CDR3 amino acids: CASSLGNENTEAFF. CDR3 DNA sequence: TGTGCCAGCAGCTTAGGAAATGAGAACACTGAAGCTTTCTTT. The chain employs TRBV7-9 and TRBJ1-1; D is undetermined. V lost 1 base to trimming and J lost 1 base, with 7 bases between them. The germline V gene has CDR1 SEHNR and CDR2 FQNEAQ (reference sequence). The CDR3 covers 14 residues.

V and J are TRBV4-2 and TRBJ2-1, with D uncertain. This CDR3 has 15 amino acids. Germline loops: CDR1 LGHNA, CDR2 YNFKEQ. Trimming removed 0 bases from V and 3 bases from J, with 9 bases in between. The CDR3 coding sequence is TGTGCCAGCAGCCAAGATCGTAACCGCTACAATGAGCAGTTCTTC. Translated, it gives CASSQDRNRYNEQFF.

This rearrangement joins TRBV15 to TRBJ2-7, with 8 bases that match TRBD1. The J segment lost 0 bases and the V segment lost 6 bases, leaving 1 base of the junction unmatched. Germline-derived CDR1 and CDR2 are LNHNV and YYDKDF (reference sequence). The CDR3 consists of 13 residues. The chain's CDR3 is CATRGQGSYEQYF. CDR3 in DNA: TGTGCCACCAGAGGACAGGGCTCCTACGAGCAGTACTTC.

This clone occurred a few times. The chain is built from TRBV6-5 and TRBJ2-1, with 11 positions matching TRBD1. The CDR3 loop spans 16 amino acids. The germline V gene has CDR1 MNHEY and CDR2 SVGAGI. V lost 0 bases to trimming and J lost 9 bases; unmatched junction nucleotides: 7. CDR3: CASSYSGTGGLSEQFF. CDR3 DNA: TGTGCCAGCAGTTACTCGGGGACAGGGGGATTAAGTGAGCAGTTCTTC.

The gene calls are TRBV19 and TRBJ1-6; 7 bases are shared with TRBD1. V dropped 4 bases and J dropped 9; count of bases not matched to a gene: 9. CDR3 size: 15 residues. The V gene's germline CDR1 is LNHDA and CDR2 SQIVND (reference sequence). CDR3 coding DNA: TGTGCCAGTAGTACCCGGACAGGAGGGGGTTCACCCCTCCACTTT. Translating gives CASSTRTGGGSPLHF.

The V and J genes are TRBV5-4 and TRBJ2-1; D is possibly TRBD1 (6 bases). Trimming took off 4 bases at V and 2 bases at J, with 13 bases between the two ends. CDR1 and CDR2 from the germline V gene are SGHNT and YYREEE (reference sequence). The CDR3 loop spans 15 amino acids. The CDR3 DNA sequence: TGTGCCAGCAGCGTCGACAGGAGCCCCTACAATGAGCAGTTCTTC. Encoded protein: CASSVDRSPYNEQFF.

The CDR3 spells CASSLDTDSNQPQHF. Here the CDR3 DNA reads TGTGCCAGCAGCTTGGACACGGATAGCAATCAGCCCCAGCATTTT. The chain links TRBV7-9 to TRBJ1-5; D perhaps matches TRBD1 (5 bases). Germline assignment: CDR1 SEHNR and CDR2 FQNEAQ (reference sequence). V was clipped by 3 bases and J by 0 bases, with 9 bases between them. The length of the CDR3 is 15 residues.

This clone has a single count. V and J are TRBV28 and TRBJ1-2; D not resolved. V was trimmed by 4 bases and J by 7 bases, leaving 7 bases between them. The CDR3 has 11 residues. Germline CDR1 MDHEN, CDR2 SYDVKM. CDR3 DNA: TGTGCCAGCAGTTATAGGCTTGGCTACACCTTC. As protein: CASSYRLGYTF.

The chain recombines TRBV29-1 with TRBJ1-1; TRBD1 is a possible D gene (6 bases). Per the germline V gene, CDR1 is SQVTM and CDR2 is ANQGSEA. This CDR3 has 13 residues. The V end lost 7 bases, the J end lost 8 bases, and 20 bases lay between the germline ends. The CDR3 coding sequence is TGCAGCGGTAAAGTTCAGGGGCTGCCCGAAGCTTTCTTT. Amino acids: CSGKVQGLPEAFF.

This chain connects TRBV5-4 to TRBJ1-2; D remains ambiguous. The germline V and J ends were trimmed by 0 bases and 7 bases, with 13 bases remaining between them. The CDR3 covers 14 residues. From germline, CDR1 is SGHNT and CDR2 YYREEE (reference sequence). DNA of the CDR3: TGTGCCAGCAGCTTGGAGGCGGATGGATCTGGCTACACCTTC. Protein: CASSLEADGSGYTF.

V gene TRBV20-1 combines with J gene TRBJ2-5; 7 nucleotides agree with TRBD1. Germline lookup yields CDR1 DFQATT and CDR2 SNEGSKA (reference sequence). The CDR3 totals 11 residues. The junction had 5 bases not matched to a gene; V was cut back by 6 bases and J by 7 bases. CDR3 sequence (DNA): TGCAGTGCAAACAGGGGTGGGACCCAGTACTTC. Residues: CSANRGGTQYF.

The gene calls are TRBV23-1 and TRBJ2-7, with a possible D match to TRBD1 (6 bases). TRBV23-1 is an open reading frame whose function is uncertain. V lost 4 bases to trimming and J lost 3 bases, with 13 bases between them. The CDR3 loop spans 14 amino acids. In DNA form, the CDR3 reads TGCGCCAGCAGTCCTAGGACAGCCCGCTACGAGCAGTACTTC. This translates into CASSPRTARYEQYF.

The chain combines TRBV27 with TRBJ2-5; D gene ambiguous. Looked up from germline, CDR1 is MNHEY and CDR2 is SMNVEV (reference sequence). CDR3 length: 14 amino acids. Trimming shortened V by 5 bases and J by 0 bases, and 10 bases separated the two germline ends. CDR3 in amino acids: CASSPPDYQETQYF. The CDR3 DNA follows: TGTGCCAGCAGTCCCCCCGACTACCAAGAGACCCAGTACTTC.

The chain employs TRBV7-2 and TRBJ2-3; TRBD2 matches at 7 bases. The germline CDR1 and CDR2 sequences are SGHTA and FQGNSA. J lost 5 bases, V lost 9 bases, and 2 bases had no gene match. The CDR3 extends over 11 amino acids. The CDR3 nucleotides read TGTGCCAGTCGGGGGGTAGATACGCAGTATTTT. Amino acids: CASRGVDTQYF.

The genes are TRBV28 and TRBJ2-3; perhaps TRBD2 as D (5 bases). V was trimmed by 3 bases and J by 0 bases, leaving 7 bases between them. Germline V gives CDR1 MDHEN, CDR2 SYDVKM. This CDR3 comprises 14 residues. The CDR3 sequence: CASSLDFSTDTQYF. The CDR3, as DNA: TGTGCCAGCAGTTTGGACTTTAGCACAGATACGCAGTATTTT.

The genes are TRBV15 and TRBJ2-7; 7 positions match TRBD2. This CDR3 comprises 16 residues. Germline trimming cut 1 base from V and 2 bases from J; bases unmatched to any gene: 8. Germline assignment: CDR1 LNHNV and CDR2 YYDKDF (reference sequence). The CDR3 region is CATSRVRAGVAYEQYF. CDR3 in DNA: TGTGCCACCAGCAGAGTCCGGGCGGGGGTGGCCTACGAGCAGTACTTC.

The chain recombines TRBV9 with TRBJ2-1; 9 nucleotides match TRBD2. The V segment lost 4 bases and the J segment 6 bases; nucleotides outside the gene matches: 11. The length of the CDR3 is 16 residues. Germline loops: CDR1 SGDLS, CDR2 YYNGEE. The CDR3, as DNA: TGTGCCAGCAGCAGCCCCGGAGTAGCGGGGGTCAATGAGCAGTTCTTC. This sequence encodes CASSSPGVAGVNEQFF. Using reference TRBV9 and TRBJ2-1 for the parts outside the CDR3, the full variable domain is DSGVTQTPKHLITATGQRVTLRCSPRSGDLSVYWYQQSLDQGLQFLIQYYNGEERAKGNILERFSAQQFPDLHSELNLSSLELGDSALYFCASSSPGVAGVNEQFFGPGTRLTVL.

This chain links TRBV28 with TRBJ1-2, with TRBD1 matching 11 bases. V gave up 5 bases and J gave up 4 bases; unmatched junction bases: 6. The CDR3 has 15 residues. Germline CDR1 MDHEN, CDR2 SYDVKM. For the CDR3, the DNA is TGTGCCAGCAGTACCGGACAGGGGGCAGTCTATGGCTACACCTTC. Its translation is CASSTGQGAVYGYTF.

This clone turned up a few times. The chain joins TRBV11-3 to TRBJ2-1; tentative D call: TRBD1 (6 bases). Germline CDR1 and CDR2: SGHNT and YENEEA. The CDR3 is 16 amino acids. Trimming took 2 bases from V and 4 from J, leaving 15 bases between them. The CDR3 bases are TGTGCCAGCAGCTTAACCGCCGGGACAACTTACAATGAGCAGTTCTTC. As protein: CASSLTAGTTYNEQFF.

The chain recombines TRBV5-6 with TRBJ1-2; no firm D call. The CDR3 length is 16 residues. Per the germline V gene, CDR1 is SGHDT and CDR2 is YYEEEE. V lost 5 bases and J lost 2, with 19 bases in between. CDR3 in DNA: TGTGCCAGCAGGGCCGAACTCCCCGTAGACAACTATGGCTACACCTTC. It translates to CASRAELPVDNYGYTF. Filled out from reference TRBV5-6 and TRBJ1-2, the complete variable domain reads DAGVTQSPTHLIKTRGQQVTLRCSPKSGHDTVSWYQQALGQGPQFIFQYYEEEERQRGNFPDRFSGHQFPNYSSELNVNALLLGDSALYLCASRAELPVDNYGYTFGSGTRLTVV.

V is TRBV6-1 and J is TRBJ1-5; a weak D match, TRBD1 (6 bases). This CDR3 spans 13 amino acids. Between the trimmed V and J ends, which lost 6 bases and 6 bases, there was a span of 12 bases. Germline-derived CDR1 and CDR2 are MNHNS and SASEGT. CDR3 protein: CASSAGVSQPQHF. The CDR3 region has the DNA TGTGCCAGCAGCGCAGGGGTAAGTCAGCCCCAGCATTTT.

The chain is built from TRBV5-3 and TRBJ1-1; no definite D call. TRBV5-3 is labeled an ORF, and its function is uncertain. CDR3 length: 18 amino acids. With 0 bases removed from V and 0 bases from J, the gap between germline ends came to 18 bases. The CDR3 DNA follows: TGTGCCAGAAGCTTGGGGCGGAGGGTCAGGCTATTGAACACTGAAGCTTTCTTT. Translated, it gives CARSLGRRVRLLNTEAFF.